This entry lists 27 T cell receptor beta chains sequenced from one sample in a study of shared clonotypes between healthy human individuals. The repertoire was sequenced with immunoSEQ multiplex PCR; TCRdb's copy has only in-frame clones and lacks some. The repertoire consists of roughly 1.5 million clones, with 98% occurring once and the leading ten covering less than 0.55%. Material for sequencing was naive CD4+ T cells sorted from blood. Sample subset: CD45RA+ positively selected. All receptors derive from a man under 40 in good health.

This rearrangement joins TRBV19 to TRBJ1-4; no clear D gene. The germline V gene encodes CDR1 LNHDA and CDR2 SQIVND (reference sequence). There are 15 residues in the CDR3. V was trimmed by 5 bases and J by 0 bases, leaving 10 bases between them. This CDR3 is CASSRGWATNEKLFF. The CDR3 DNA sequence: TGTGCCAGTAGTCGTGGGTGGGCAACTAATGAAAAACTGTTTTTT.

The chain uses TRBV11-3 and TRBJ2-2; 9 nucleotides agree with TRBD1. The V and J ends lost 3 bases and 6 bases, in that order; junction bases with no gene match: 2. Germline V gene data show CDR1 as SGHNT and CDR2 as YENEEA. The CDR3 length is 14 residues. CDR3 bases: TGTGCCAGCAGCTTCCGACAGGGGGCCGGGGAGCTGTTTTTT. It is translated as CASSFRQGAGELFF.

V gene TRBV7-9 combines with J gene TRBJ2-5, with 7 positions matching TRBD2. CDR1 and CDR2 from the germline V gene are SEHNR and FQNEAQ (reference sequence). This CDR3 comprises 16 residues. V gave up 5 bases and J gave up 2 bases; unmatched junction bases: 11. DNA for the CDR3: TGTGCCAGCAGCCCCCGAGGCGGGACTATACAAGAGACCCAGTACTTC. Translating gives CASSPRGGTIQETQYF.

The chain joins TRBV6-6 to TRBJ2-7; TRBD2 matches 8 bases. Germline V gene data show CDR1 as MNHNY and CDR2 as SVGAGI (reference sequence). There are 15 residues in the CDR3. V lost 0 bases and J lost 6; bases outside the gene matches: 7. In DNA, the CDR3 is TGTGCCAGCAGTTACTCGGGCGGGGGGCTACGCGAGCAGTACTTC. Amino acid sequence: CASSYSGGGLREQYF.

V gene TRBV28 combines with J gene TRBJ2-5; D gene uncertain. The CDR3 contains 17 residues. V lost 6 bases, J lost 4 bases, and 24 bases lay in between. Germline V lookup: CDR1 MDHEN, CDR2 SYDVKM. CDR3 loop: CASSPANGPSKGETQYF. The CDR3 nucleotides are TGTGCCAGCAGCCCAGCCAATGGGCCATCCAAAGGAGAGACCCAGTACTTC.

The V gene is TRBV6-5, the J gene TRBJ1-2; 9 bases match TRBD1. The CDR3 runs 14 residues. Losses at the gene ends were 6 bases for V and 6 bases for J; bases not matched to a gene: 8. Germline V gene sequence: CDR1 MNHEY, CDR2 SVGAGI. The CDR3 DNA follows: TGTGCCAGCAGCCCGGGACAGGGTAGAGATGGCTACACCTTC. It encodes CASSPGQGRDGYTF.

The chain joins TRBV9 to TRBJ2-7; D possibly corresponds to TRBD1 (5 bases). The germline V and J ends were trimmed by 4 bases and 3 bases, with 11 bases remaining between them. Germline V lookup: CDR1 SGDLS, CDR2 YYNGEE. This CDR3 spans 13 amino acids. CDR3 DNA sequence: TGTGCCAGCAGCAGGCAGGGCTACTACGAGCAGTACTTC. Translation gives CASSRQGYYEQYF.

This clone was seen a single time. The J gene is TRBJ1-2, the V gene TRBV4-3; D gene unclear. The germline V gene encodes CDR1 LGHNA and CDR2 YSLEER. This CDR3 is built from 15 residues. Trimming shortened V by 0 bases and J by 8 bases, and 16 bases separated the two germline ends. The CDR3 coding sequence is TGCGCCAGCAGCCAAGATAGGGCACCGGTGGGAGGCTACACCTTC. This sequence encodes CASSQDRAPVGGYTF.

This chain uses TRBV19 with TRBJ2-7, with 10 bases fitting TRBD2. V dropped 4 bases and J dropped 5; count of bases not matched to a gene: 2. Germline lookup yields CDR1 LNHDA and CDR2 SQIVND (reference sequence). The CDR3 is 13 residues long. The CDR3 coding sequence is TGTGCCAGTAGTACTAGCGGGAGCAACGAGCAGTACTTC. Residues: CASSTSGSNEQYF.

CDR3 residues: CASSFAGADYGYTF. Written as DNA, the CDR3 is TGCGCCAGCAGCTTTGCAGGAGCCGACTATGGCTACACCTTC. The rearrangement uses TRBV5-1 and TRBJ1-2; D not resolved. Per germline, CDR1 SGHRS and CDR2 YFSETQ. Trimming took off 2 bases at V and 3 bases at J, with 11 bases between the two ends. The CDR3 sequence is 14 residues long.

Here the CDR3 reads CASSLGDEPYEQYF. CDR3 sequence (DNA): TGTGCCAGCAGCTTAGGGGATGAACCCTACGAGCAGTACTTC. This chain joins TRBV11-3 and TRBJ2-7; D unresolved. V was pared by 1 base and J by 2 bases, with 9 bases between. The CDR3 loop spans 14 amino acids. From germline, CDR1 is SGHNT and CDR2 YENEEA.

The CDR3 nucleotides read TGTGCCAGCAGCGATACTAGCGGGAGTGGCGATGAGCAGTTCTTC. Amino acid sequence: CASSDTSGSGDEQFF. The chain recombines TRBV5-4 with TRBJ2-1; 11 bases map to TRBD2. The CDR3 length is 15 residues. CDR1 SGHNT and CDR2 YYREEE come from the germline V gene (reference sequence). The V segment lost 4 bases and the J segment 8 bases; nucleotides outside the gene matches: 8.

The J gene is TRBJ2-6, the V gene TRBV2; the D gene could be TRBD1 or TRBD2 (5 bases each). Germline V CDR1 and CDR2: SNHLY, FYNNEI. Trimming took 11 bases from V and 0 from J, leaving 11 bases between them. The CDR3 extends over 14 amino acids. CDR3 protein: CAGGMFSGANVLTF. CDR3 sequence (DNA): TGTGCCGGGGGAATGTTCTCTGGGGCCAACGTCCTGACTTTC.

V is TRBV6-5 and J is TRBJ2-1, with 11 positions matching TRBD2. Germline V gene lookup returns CDR1 MNHEY and CDR2 SVGAGI. The CDR3 contains 15 residues. V gave up 6 bases and J gave up 2 bases; unmatched junction bases: 3. CDR3 protein: CASRLTSGAYNEQFF. The CDR3 DNA reads TGTGCCAGCAGGCTGACTAGCGGGGCCTACAATGAGCAGTTCTTC.

The chain has TRBV19 and TRBJ2-5, with 7 positions matching TRBD1. This CDR3 spans 15 amino acids. The V gene end was trimmed by 5 bases and the J gene end by 4 bases; junction bases not matched to a gene: 10. Germline V gene data show CDR1 as LNHDA and CDR2 as SQIVND (reference sequence). CDR3 coding DNA: TGTGCCAGTAGTCCGTACAGGGGCGCCGGAGAGACCCAGTACTTC. The encoded protein is CASSPYRGAGETQYF.

V gene TRBV4-1 combines with J gene TRBJ2-2, with 14 bases fitting TRBD2. J lost 9 bases, V lost 1 base, and 13 bases had no gene match. The CDR3 loop spans 19 amino acids. The germline gives CDR1 MGHRA, CDR2 YSYEKL. The CDR3 loop reads CASSQANRGTSGSMWELFF. CDR3 coding DNA: TGCGCCAGCAGCCAAGCCAATAGGGGGACTAGCGGGAGCATGTGGGAGCTGTTTTTT.

This chain links TRBV28 with TRBJ2-1; 7 nucleotides align to TRBD2. The CDR3 loop spans 15 amino acids. Germline V gene data show CDR1 as MDHEN and CDR2 as SYDVKM. Trimming removed 2 bases from V and 0 bases from J; junction bases left unmatched: 1. The CDR3: CASSLPSGSYNEQFF. The CDR3 DNA reads as TGTGCCAGCAGTTTACCTAGCGGCTCCTACAATGAGCAGTTCTTC.

This chain joins TRBV11-3 and TRBJ2-1; weak D call: TRBD1 (5 bases). Between the trimmed V and J ends, which lost 2 bases and 7 bases, there was a span of 9 bases. The CDR3 totals 13 residues. Germline CDR1 reads SGHNT; CDR2 reads YENEEA. The CDR3: CASSLSGPNEQFF. The CDR3 DNA reads as TGTGCCAGCAGCTTATCAGGGCCGAATGAGCAGTTCTTC.

The chain uses TRBV5-4 and TRBJ1-5; a weak D match, TRBD1 (5 bases). Trimming took off 2 bases at V and 5 bases at J, with 17 bases between the two ends. The CDR3 has 16 residues. CDR1 is SGHNT and CDR2 is YYREEE in the germline V gene (reference sequence). Written as DNA, the CDR3 is TGTGCCAGCAGCTTTGGGGGGAAGGTACTCCATCAGCCCCAGCATTTT. Translating it yields CASSFGGKVLHQPQHF.

The chain has TRBV30 and TRBJ2-1; the D is unclear. Trimming took off 4 bases at V and 0 bases at J, with 7 bases between the two ends. This CDR3 is 13 amino acids long. Germline lookup yields CDR1 GTSNPN and CDR2 SVGIG (reference sequence). The CDR3 sequence: CAWIQSSYNEQFF. The CDR3 bases are TGTGCCTGGATCCAGAGCTCCTACAATGAGCAGTTCTTC.

The J gene is TRBJ2-2, the V gene TRBV15; TRBD1 agrees at 12 bases. This CDR3 is built from 18 residues. Germline V gene data show CDR1 as LNHNV and CDR2 as YYDKDF (reference sequence). J lost 6 bases, V lost 0 bases, and 8 bases had no gene match. In DNA form, the CDR3 reads TGTGCCACCAGCAGAGATCCGGGACAGGGGGCTTTCGCCGGGGAGCTGTTTTTT. It translates to CATSRDPGQGAFAGELFF.

The V gene is TRBV15, the J gene TRBJ2-2; unclear D gene. CDR3 length: 16 residues. Germline-derived CDR1 and CDR2 are LNHNV and YYDKDF (reference sequence). Trimming shortened V by 1 base and J by 7 bases, and 16 bases separated the two germline ends. CDR3 nucleotide sequence: TGTGCCACCAGCAGAGTACGGCAACCCCGCTACGGGGAGCTGTTTTTT. The encoded protein is CATSRVRQPRYGELFF. The full variable domain, its missing parts supplied by reference TRBV15 and TRBJ2-2, is DAMVIQNPRYQVTQFGKPVTLSCSQTLNHNVMYWYQQKSSQAPKLLFHYYDKDFNNEADTPDNFQSRRPNTSFCFLDIRSPGLGDTAMYLCATSRVRQPRYGELFFGEGSRLTVL.

The chain combines TRBV5-1 with TRBJ1-3, with a possible D match to TRBD1 (6 bases). CDR3 length: 15 residues. V was cut by 4 bases and J by 0 bases, with 11 bases left in between. Germline-derived CDR1 and CDR2 are SGHRS and YFSETQ. CDR3 in amino acids: CASSTTGNSGNTIYF. The CDR3 nucleotides read TGCGCCAGCAGCACTACAGGGAACTCTGGAAACACCATATATTTT.

For the CDR3, the DNA is TGTGCCAGCAGCTTCTCCCAACGAGGCTACACCTTC. Its translation is CASSFSQRGYTF. V gene TRBV7-2 combines with J gene TRBJ1-2; no firm D call. Trimming pared 3 bases from V and 8 bases from J, leaving 10 bases between. The CDR3 is 12 residues long. Germline lookup yields CDR1 SGHTA and CDR2 FQGNSA.

The rearrangement joins TRBV25-1 to TRBJ1-5; D is ambiguous. The CDR3 totals 11 residues. Germline CDR1 and CDR2: MGHDK and SYGVNS. Trimming removed 8 bases from V and 7 bases from J, with 9 bases in between. The CDR3, as DNA: TGTGCCAGCCAAGTAGAACAGCCCCAGCATTTT. Its protein product is CASQVEQPQHF. Using reference TRBV25-1 and TRBJ1-5 for the parts outside the CDR3, the full variable domain is EADIYQTPRYLVIGTGKKITLECSQTMGHDKMYWYQQDPGMELHLIHYSYGVNSTEKGDLSSESTVSRIRTEHFPLTLESARPSHTSQYLCASQVEQPQHFGDGTRLSIL.

This chain joins TRBV10-1 and TRBJ2-1; 9 bases match TRBD1. V trimming: 7 bases; J trimming: 5 bases; junction bases outside the gene matches: 3. The CDR3 runs 13 residues. Per the germline V gene, CDR1 is WNHNN and CDR2 is SYGVQD (reference sequence). For the CDR3, the DNA is TGCGCCAGCAACCGGGACAGGGACAATGAGCAGTTCTTC. This translates into CASNRDRDNEQFF.

The chain carries TRBV7-2 and TRBJ2-1; perhaps TRBD2 as D (5 bases). V was shortened by 5 bases and J by 6 bases, with 11 bases between the two germline ends. The CDR3 covers 13 residues. Germline values: CDR1 SGHTA, CDR2 FQGNSA. Here the CDR3 DNA reads TGTGCCAGCAGCCAGGTAGGAGGCAATGAGCAGTTCTTC. It encodes CASSQVGGNEQFF.